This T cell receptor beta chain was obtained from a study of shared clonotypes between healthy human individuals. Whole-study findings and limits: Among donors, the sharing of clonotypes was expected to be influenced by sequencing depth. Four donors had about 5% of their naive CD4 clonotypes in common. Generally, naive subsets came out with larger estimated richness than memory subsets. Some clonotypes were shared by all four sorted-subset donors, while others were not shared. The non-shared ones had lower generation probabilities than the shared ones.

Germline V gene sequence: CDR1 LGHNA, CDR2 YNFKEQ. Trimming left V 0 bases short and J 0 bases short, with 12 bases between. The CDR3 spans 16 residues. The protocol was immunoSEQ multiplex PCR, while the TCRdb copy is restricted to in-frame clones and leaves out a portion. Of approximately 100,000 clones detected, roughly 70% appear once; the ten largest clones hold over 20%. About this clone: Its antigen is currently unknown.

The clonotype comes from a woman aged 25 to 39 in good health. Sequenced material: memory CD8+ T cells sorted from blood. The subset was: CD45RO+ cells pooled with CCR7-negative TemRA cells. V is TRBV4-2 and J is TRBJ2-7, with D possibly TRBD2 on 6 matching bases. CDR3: CASSQDLGTPSYEQYF. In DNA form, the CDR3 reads TGTGCCAGCAGCCAAGATCTCGGGACTCCCTCCTACGAGCAGTACTTC.